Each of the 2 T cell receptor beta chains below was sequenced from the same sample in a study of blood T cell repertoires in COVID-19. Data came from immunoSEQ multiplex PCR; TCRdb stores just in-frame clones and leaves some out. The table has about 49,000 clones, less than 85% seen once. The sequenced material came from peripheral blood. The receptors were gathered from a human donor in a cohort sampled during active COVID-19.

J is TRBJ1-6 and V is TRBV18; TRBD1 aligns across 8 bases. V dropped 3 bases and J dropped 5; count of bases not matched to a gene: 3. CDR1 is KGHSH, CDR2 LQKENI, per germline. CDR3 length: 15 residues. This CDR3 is CASSPGTGNNSPLHF. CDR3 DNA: TGTGCCAGCTCACCTGGGACAGGCAATAATTCACCCCTCCACTTT.

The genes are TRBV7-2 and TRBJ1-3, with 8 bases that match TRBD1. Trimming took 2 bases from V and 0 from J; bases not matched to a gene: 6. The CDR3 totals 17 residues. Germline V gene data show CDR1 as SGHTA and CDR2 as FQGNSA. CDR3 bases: TGTGCCAGCAGCTTACAGGCAGGGGGCCACTCTGGAAACACCATATATTTT. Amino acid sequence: CASSLQAGGHSGNTIYF.